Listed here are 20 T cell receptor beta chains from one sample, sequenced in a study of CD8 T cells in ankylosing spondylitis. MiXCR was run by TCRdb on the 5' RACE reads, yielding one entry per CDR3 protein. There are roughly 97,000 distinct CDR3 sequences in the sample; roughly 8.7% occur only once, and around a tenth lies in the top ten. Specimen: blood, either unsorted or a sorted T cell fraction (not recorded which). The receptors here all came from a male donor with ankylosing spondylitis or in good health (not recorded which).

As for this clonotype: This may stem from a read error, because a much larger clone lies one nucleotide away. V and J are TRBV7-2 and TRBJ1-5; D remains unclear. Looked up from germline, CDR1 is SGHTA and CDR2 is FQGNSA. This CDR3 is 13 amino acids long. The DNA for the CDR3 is TGTGCCAGCAGCTTAGTCATGAATCGGCCCCAGCATTTT. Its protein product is CASSLVMNRPQHF.

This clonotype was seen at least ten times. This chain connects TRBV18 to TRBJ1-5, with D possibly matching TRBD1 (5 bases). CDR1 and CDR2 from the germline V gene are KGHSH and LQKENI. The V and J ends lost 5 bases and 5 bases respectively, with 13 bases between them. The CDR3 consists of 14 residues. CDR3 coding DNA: TGTGCCAGCTCAGGGGGGAAGTCAGATCAGCCCCAGCATTTT. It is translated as CASSGGKSDQPQHF. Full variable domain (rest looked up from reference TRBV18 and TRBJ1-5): NAGVMQNPRHLVRRRGQEARLRCSPMKGHSHVYWYRQLPEEGLKFMVYLQKENIIDESGMPKERFSAEFPKEGPSILRIQQVVRGDSAAYFCASSGGKSDQPQHFGDGTRLSIL.

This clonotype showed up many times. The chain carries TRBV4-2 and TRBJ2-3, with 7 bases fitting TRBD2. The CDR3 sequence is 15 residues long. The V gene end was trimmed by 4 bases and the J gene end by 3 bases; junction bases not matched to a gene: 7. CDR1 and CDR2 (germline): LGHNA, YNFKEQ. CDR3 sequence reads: CASSPPGGWTDTQYF. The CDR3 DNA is TGTGCCAGCAGCCCGCCGGGGGGTTGGACAGATACGCAGTATTTT.

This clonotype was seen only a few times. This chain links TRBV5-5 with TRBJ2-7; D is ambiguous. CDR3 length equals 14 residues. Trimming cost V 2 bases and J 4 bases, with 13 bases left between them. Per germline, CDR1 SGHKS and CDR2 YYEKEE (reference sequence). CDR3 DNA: TGTGCCAGCAGCTTTAGGTGGCTGGGGTACGAGCAGTACTTC. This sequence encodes CASSFRWLGYEQYF. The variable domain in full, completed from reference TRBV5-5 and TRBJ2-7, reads DAGVTQSPTHLIKTRGQQVTLRCSPISGHKSVSWYQQVLGQGPQFIFQYYEKEERGRGNFPDRFSARQFPNYSSELNVNALLLGDSALYLCASSFRWLGYEQYFGPGTRLTVT.

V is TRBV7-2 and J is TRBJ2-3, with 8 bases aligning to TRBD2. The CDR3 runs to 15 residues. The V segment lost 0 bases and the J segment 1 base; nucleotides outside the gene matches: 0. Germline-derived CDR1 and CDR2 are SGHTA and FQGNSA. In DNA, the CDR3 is TGTGCCAGCAGCTTAGCACTAGCGGGCACAGATACGCAGTATTTT. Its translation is CASSLALAGTDTQYF.

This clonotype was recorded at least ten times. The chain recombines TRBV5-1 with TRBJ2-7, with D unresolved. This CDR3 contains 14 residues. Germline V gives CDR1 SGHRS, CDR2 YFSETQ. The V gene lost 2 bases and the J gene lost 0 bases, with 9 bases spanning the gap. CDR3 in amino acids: CASSLSQPSYEQYF. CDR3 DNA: TGCGCCAGCAGCTTATCACAGCCCTCCTACGAGCAGTACTTC.

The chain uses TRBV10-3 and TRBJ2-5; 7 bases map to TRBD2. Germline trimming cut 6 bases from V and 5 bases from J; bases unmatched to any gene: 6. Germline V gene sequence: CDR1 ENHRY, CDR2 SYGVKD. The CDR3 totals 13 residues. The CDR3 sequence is CAIRGLGGETQYF. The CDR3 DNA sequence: TGTGCCATCAGAGGACTGGGAGGGGAGACCCAGTACTTC.

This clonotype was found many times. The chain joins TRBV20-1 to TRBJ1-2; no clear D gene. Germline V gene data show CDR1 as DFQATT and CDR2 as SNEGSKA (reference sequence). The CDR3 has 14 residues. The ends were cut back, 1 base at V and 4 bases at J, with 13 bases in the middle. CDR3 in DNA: TGCAGTGCTAGAGTTTCGGGCAGAGGCTATGGCTACACCTTC. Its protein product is CSARVSGRGYGYTF.

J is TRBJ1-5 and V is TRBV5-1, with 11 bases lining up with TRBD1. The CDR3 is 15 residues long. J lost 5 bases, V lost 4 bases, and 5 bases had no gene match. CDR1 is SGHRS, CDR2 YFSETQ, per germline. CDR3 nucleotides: TGCGCCAGCAGCAGGACAGGGGGCAGGGATCAGCCCCAGCATTTT. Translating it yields CASSRTGGRDQPQHF.

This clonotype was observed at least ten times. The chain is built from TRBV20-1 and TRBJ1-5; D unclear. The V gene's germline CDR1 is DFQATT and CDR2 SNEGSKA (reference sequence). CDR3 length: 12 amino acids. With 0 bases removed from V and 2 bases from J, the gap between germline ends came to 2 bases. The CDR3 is CSARDGNQPQHF. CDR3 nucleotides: TGCAGTGCTAGAGACGGCAATCAGCCCCAGCATTTT.

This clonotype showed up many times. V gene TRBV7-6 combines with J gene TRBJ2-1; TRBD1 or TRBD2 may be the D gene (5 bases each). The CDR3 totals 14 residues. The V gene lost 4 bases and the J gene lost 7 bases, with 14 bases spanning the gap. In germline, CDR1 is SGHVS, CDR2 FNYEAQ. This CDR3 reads CASSSSGTLNEQFF. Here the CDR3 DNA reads TGTGCCAGCAGCTCTTCGGGGACGCTTAATGAGCAGTTCTTC.

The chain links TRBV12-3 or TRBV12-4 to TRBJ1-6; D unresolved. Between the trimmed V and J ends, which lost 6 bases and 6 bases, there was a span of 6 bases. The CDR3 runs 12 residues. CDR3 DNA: TGTGCCAGCAGGCTATCTAATTCACCCCTCCACTTT. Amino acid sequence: CASRLSNSPLHF.

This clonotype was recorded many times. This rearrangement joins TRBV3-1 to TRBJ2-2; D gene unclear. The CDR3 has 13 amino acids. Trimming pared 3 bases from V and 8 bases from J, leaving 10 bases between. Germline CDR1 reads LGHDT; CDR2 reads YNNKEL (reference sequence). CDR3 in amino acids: CASSQRSYGELFF. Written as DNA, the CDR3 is TGTGCCAGCAGCCAGAGGTCTTATGGGGAGCTGTTTTTT.

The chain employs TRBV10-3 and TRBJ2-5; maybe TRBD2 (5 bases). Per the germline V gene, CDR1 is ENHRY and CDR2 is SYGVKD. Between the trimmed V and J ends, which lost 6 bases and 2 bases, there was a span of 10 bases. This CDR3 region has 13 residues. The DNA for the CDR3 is TGTGCCATCAGCCGAGCGGAACAAGAGACCCAGTACTTC. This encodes CAISRAEQETQYF.

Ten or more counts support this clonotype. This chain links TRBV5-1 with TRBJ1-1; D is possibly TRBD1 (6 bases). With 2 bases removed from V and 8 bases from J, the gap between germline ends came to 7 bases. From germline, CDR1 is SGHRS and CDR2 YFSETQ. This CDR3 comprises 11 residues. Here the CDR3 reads CASSFDREAFF. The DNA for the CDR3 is TGCGCCAGCAGCTTTGACAGGGAAGCTTTCTTT.

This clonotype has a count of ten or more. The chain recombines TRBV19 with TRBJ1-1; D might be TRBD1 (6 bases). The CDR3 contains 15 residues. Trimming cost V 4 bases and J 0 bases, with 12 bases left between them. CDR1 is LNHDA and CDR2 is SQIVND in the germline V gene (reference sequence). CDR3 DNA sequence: TGTGCCAGTAGTAAGGGGGTCGGTTTGAACACTGAAGCTTTCTTT. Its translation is CASSKGVGLNTEAFF.

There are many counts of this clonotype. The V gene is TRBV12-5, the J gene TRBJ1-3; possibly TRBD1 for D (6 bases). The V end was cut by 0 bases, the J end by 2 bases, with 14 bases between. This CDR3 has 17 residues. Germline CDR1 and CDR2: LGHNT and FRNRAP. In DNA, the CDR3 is TGTGCTAGTGGTTTGGTACGCGGGGGCCCGACTGGAAACACCATATATTTT. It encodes CASGLVRGGPTGNTIYF. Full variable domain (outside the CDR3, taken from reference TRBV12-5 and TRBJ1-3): DARVTQTPRHKVTEMGQEVTMRCQPILGHNTVFWYRQTMMQGLELLAYFRNRAPLDDSGMPKDRFSAEMPDATLATLKIQPSEPRDSAVYFCASGLVRGGPTGNTIYFGEGSWLTVV.

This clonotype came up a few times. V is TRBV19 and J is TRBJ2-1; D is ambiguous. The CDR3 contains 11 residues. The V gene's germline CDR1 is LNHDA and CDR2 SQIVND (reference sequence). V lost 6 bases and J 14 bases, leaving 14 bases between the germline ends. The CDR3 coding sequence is TGTGCCAGTAGCCATAGCTCGAGGAAGTTCTTC. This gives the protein CASSHSSRKFF.

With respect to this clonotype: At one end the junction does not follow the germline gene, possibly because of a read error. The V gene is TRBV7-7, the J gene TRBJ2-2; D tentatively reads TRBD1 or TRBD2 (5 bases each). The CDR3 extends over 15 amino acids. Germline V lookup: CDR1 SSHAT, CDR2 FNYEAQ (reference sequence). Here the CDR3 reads CASSSGPINTGELFF. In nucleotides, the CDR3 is TGTGCTAGCAGCTCGGGACCTATCAACACCGGGGAGCTGTTTTTT. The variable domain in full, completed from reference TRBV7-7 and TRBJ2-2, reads GAGVSQSPRYKVTKRGQDVTLRCDPISSHATLYWYQQALGQGPEFLTYFNYEAQPDKSGLPSDRFSAERPEGSISTLTIQRTEQRDSAMYRCASSSGPINTGELFFGEGSRLTVL.

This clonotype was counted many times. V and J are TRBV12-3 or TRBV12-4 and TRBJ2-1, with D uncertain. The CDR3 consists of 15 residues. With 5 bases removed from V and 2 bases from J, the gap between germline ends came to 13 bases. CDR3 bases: TGTGCCAGCAGTCGCGGTTCCCGCGCCTACAATGAGCAGTTCTTC. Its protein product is CASSRGSRAYNEQFF.